The clone carrying this TCR beta chain was counted a few times. Its antigen is still unknown. Through template switching, a universal primer site was introduced, and the cDNA contained unique molecular identifiers. TCRdb redid the calling of the 5' RACE reads with MiXCR, one entry per CDR3 protein. This repertoire shows roughly 290,000 distinct CDR3 sequences, nearly 9.5% found once; its top ten account for roughly 6.4%. The ends were cut back, 1 base at V and 5 bases at J, with 14 bases in the middle. The CDR3 sequence is 15 residues long. Germline V gene data show CDR1 as SEHNR and CDR2 as FQNEAQ (reference sequence). This sample is part of a study of identical twins. Findings and limits, study-wide: With abundant cord blood beta clonotypes, insertions were fewer; memory repertoires showed no such pattern. Researchers reported weaker excess twin sharing in beta out-of-frame sequences.

These sequences were also reported in another study, on yellow fever vaccine responses in identical twins.

Sequenced: CD8+ T cells sorted from blood. This receptor was identified in a woman aged 18-29 years in good health. The chain couples TRBV7-9 to TRBJ2-5; tentative D call: TRBD2 (6 bases). The chain's CDR3 is CASSLVGGVDETQYF. CDR3 DNA sequence: TGTGCCAGCAGCTTAGTGGGGGGAGTTGATGAGACCCAGTACTTC.